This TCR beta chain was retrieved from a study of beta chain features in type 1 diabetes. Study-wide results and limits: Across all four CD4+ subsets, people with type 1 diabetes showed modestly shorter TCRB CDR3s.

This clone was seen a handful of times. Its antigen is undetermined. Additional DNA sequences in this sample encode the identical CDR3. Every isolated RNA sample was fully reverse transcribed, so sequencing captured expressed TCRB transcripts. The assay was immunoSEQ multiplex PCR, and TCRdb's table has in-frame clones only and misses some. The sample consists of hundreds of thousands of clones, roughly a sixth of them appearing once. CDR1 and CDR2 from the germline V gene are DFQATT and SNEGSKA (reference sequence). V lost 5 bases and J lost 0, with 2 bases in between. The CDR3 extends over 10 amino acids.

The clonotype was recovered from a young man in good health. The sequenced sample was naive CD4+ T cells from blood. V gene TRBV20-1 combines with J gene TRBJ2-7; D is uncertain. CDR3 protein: CSASSYEQYF. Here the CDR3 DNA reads TGCAGTGCTTCCTCCTACGAGCAGTACTTC.